This paragraph reports one T cell receptor (beta chain). The sample belongs to a study of shared clonotypes between healthy human individuals. There are 15 residues in the CDR3. Germline lookup yields CDR1 SEHNR and CDR2 FQNEAQ (reference sequence). V lost 4 bases to trimming and J lost 7 bases; unmatched junction nucleotides: 9. The assay was immunoSEQ multiplex PCR, and TCRdb's table has in-frame clones only and misses some. Found here are under 2,500,000 clones, about 94% of them singletons; the top ten hold 0.1% to 0.15%. The chain combines TRBV7-9 with TRBJ2-1; 8 nucleotides agree with TRBD2. The sequenced material came from naive CD4+ T cells sorted from blood. Subset indicated: CD45RA+ positively selected. The clonotype originates from a man in his late teens or twenties in good health. For the CDR3, the DNA is TGTGCCAGCAGCTGGGGACTAGTGTACCGAAATGAGCAGTTCTTC. Translation: CASSWGLVYRNEQFF. The entire variable domain, with the rest obtained from reference TRBV7-9 and TRBJ2-1, is as follows: DTGVSQNPRHKITKRGQNVTFRCDPISEHNRLYWYRQTLGQGPEFLTYFQNEAQLEKSRLLSDRFSAERPKGSFSTLEIQRTEQGDSAMYLCASSWGLVYRNEQFFGPGTRLTVL.